The text below deals with one T cell receptor (beta chain). Its antigen target is currently unknown. The sample holds no much larger clone one base away, and base qualities are not on file. To isolate intraepithelial and lamina propria lymphocytes from graft specimens, dithiothreitol, EDTA incubations and collagenase D digestion were used. Bulk TCR-beta sequencing was performed on serial intestinal graft biopsy specimens collected as late as 600 days after transplant. CDR1 and CDR2, per the germline V gene, are MNHEY and SVGAGI. Its CDR3 holds 14 amino acids, cysteine through phenylalanine. The entry retains the CDR3 DNA only, 42 bases that are in frame from base 1. Trimming removed 5 bases from V and 5 bases from J, leaving 15 bases between the germline ends. These data originate in a study of graft-versus-host responses after intestinal transplantation (dated by TCRdb to the early 2020s). For the wider study: Recipients received multivisceral, liver-intestinal, or isolated intestinal transplants. The cohort enrolled about 23 intestinal transplant recipients, one of whom was a retransplant, and 3 patients without pretransplant specimens were excluded. Donor T cell macrochimerism was defined as a peak of at least 4% donor T cells among recipient peripheral blood mononuclear cells. After intestinal transplantation, graft-versus-host and host-versus-graft alloreactive T cell clones in the graft, circulation and bone marrow were tracked using bulk TCR-beta CDR3 sequencing. Alloreactive clones were identified by sequencing pre-transplant mixed lymphocyte reaction products and comparing these products with unstimulated pre-transplant donor and recipient T cells. All recipients received anti-thymocyte globulin induction followed by maintenance tacrolimus and steroids for around 3 years. Samples from a few later patients were sequenced in-house on an Illumina MiSeq with MiXCR processing rather than by the commercial service.

Library method: the immunoSEQ multiplex PCR assay. Adaptive Biotechnologies carried out high-throughput TCR-beta CDR3 sequencing of genomic DNA for most patients. Under the source paper's analysis protocol: Adaptive's ImmunoSEQ software was the source of the TCR sequencing data for around 20 patients, while a few other patients were processed with MiXCR and VDJtools. CDR3 nucleotide sequences shared between donor and recipient were removed because the origin of such sequences could not be assigned. To count as alloreactive, a clone needed at least 2-fold expansion over unstimulated cells and a minimum CFSE-low frequency of 0.002% (template counts) or 0.001% (read counts). A clone was considered mappable if detected in the sequenced pre-transplant spleen, lymph node, or MLR CFSE-low populations of the donor or recipient. Cumulative frequency of alloreactive clones was calculated as a percentage of all sequences weighted by copy number. TCRdb mirrors the immuneACCESS table, restricted to in-frame sequences. Some clones are absent from its copies; in checked studies, under half trace to an unresolved V gene, and the reason for the others is unknown. The D gene and trimming were derived from the DNA, and the V and J assignments and clone size from that table. This sample lists roughly 11,000 clones; about 80% were detected once. The top ten clonotypes cover roughly 4% of the sample.

Overall study results and their limits: The conclusions were limited by the relatively low number and heterogeneity of the intestinal transplant patients. High GvH to HvG T cell clonal ratios were observed in the allografts of patients with donor T cell macrochimerism. GvH clones turned up in recipient bone marrow, with some appearing earlier in ileal mucosa or blood, a pattern consistent with an intestinal mucosal origin. Peak levels of circulating GvH clones were associated with declines in HvG clones early after transplant.

The rearrangement joined TRBV6-5 to TRBJ2-5; possibly the D gene is TRBD1, per 5 matching bases. The source material was ileum tissue, sampled 142 days after intestinal transplantation. The receptor comes from a human patient who received an intestinal transplant, so some T cells may come from the graft donor. The CDR3 amino acid sequence is: CASSEGQGVETQYF. The bases read TGTGCCAGCAGTGAAGGGCAGGGTGTGGAGACCCAGTACTTC.